This is a list of T cell receptor beta chains from one sample in a study of blood T cell repertoires in COVID-19. Sequencing used immunoSEQ multiplex PCR; TCRdb keeps in-frame clones, though not all of them. The sample lists a few hundred thousand clones, approximately 86% occurring once. Sequenced: peripheral blood. The receptors here all came from a man between 18 and 35 years old with active or convalescent COVID-19. CDR3s include the opening cysteine and the closing phenylalanine or tryptophan. The order of the fields is V gene, clone size, J gene, D gene, CDR3 protein, CDR3 DNA. D genes are given only for firm matches. The size of a clone is reported for some rows only, either as once, few or many, or as a class for expanded clones.

V: TRBV5-1
size: NA
J: TRBJ2-7
D: TRBD1
CDR3: CASSLGQGQGDEQYF
DNA: TGCGCCAGCAGCTTGGGACAGGGTCAGGGGGACGAGCAGTACTTC

V: TRBV28
size: NA
J: TRBJ1-1
D: NA
CDR3: CASNSPGEKAEAFF
DNA: TGTGCCAGCAACTCCCCGGGAGAAAAAGCCGAAGCTTTCTTT

V: TRBV3-1/TRBV3-2
size: NA
J: TRBJ1-2
D: NA
CDR3: CASHGEGGGYTF
DNA: TGTGCCAGCCACGGGGAGGGTGGTGGCTACACCTTC

V: TRBV19
size: NA
J: TRBJ1-3
D: NA
CDR3: CASSTVQGTGNTIYF
DNA: TGTGCCAGTAGTACCGTACAGGGAACTGGAAACACCATATATTTT

V: TRBV19
size: NA
J: TRBJ1-1
D: TRBD1
CDR3: CASSVLGQGSEAFF
DNA: TGTGCCAGTAGTGTGCTCGGACAGGGGAGTGAAGCTTTCTTT

V: TRBV5-4
size: NA
J: TRBJ1-1
D: NA
CDR3: CASSLSPGNEAFF
DNA: TGTGCCAGCAGCTTGTCTCCCGGGAATGAAGCTTTCTTT

V: TRBV4-3
size: NA
J: TRBJ1-2
D: NA
CDR3: CASSQVRGGGYTF
DNA: TGCGCCAGCAGCCAAGTCAGGGGAGGGGGCTACACCTTC

V: TRBV18
size: once
J: TRBJ1-2
D: TRBD1
CDR3: CASSPQTGGGYGYTF
DNA: TGTGCCAGCTCACCTCAAACAGGGGGCGGTTATGGCTACACCTTC

V: TRBV2
size: NA
J: TRBJ1-2
D: NA
CDR3: CASMKEANYGYTF
DNA: TGTGCCAGCATGAAGGAGGCCAACTATGGCTACACCTTC

V: TRBV2
size: NA
J: TRBJ2-2
D: NA
CDR3: CASSSGLLRELFF
DNA: TGTGCCAGCAGCTCTGGGCTTTTGCGGGAGCTGTTTTTT

V: TRBV11-2
size: NA
J: TRBJ1-2
D: NA
CDR3: CASSLTGKINYGYTF
DNA: TGTGCCAGCAGCTTAACAGGGAAAATTAACTATGGCTACACCTTC

V: TRBV7-3
size: NA
J: TRBJ2-1
D: TRBD1
CDR3: CASSSTPTGTTNEQFF
DNA: TGTGCCAGCAGCTCCACCCCGACAGGGACGACCAATGAGCAGTTCTTC

V: TRBV6-5
size: NA
J: TRBJ1-5
D: NA
CDR3: CATEDTYQPQHF
DNA: TGTGCCACCGAGGACACCTATCAGCCCCAGCATTTT

V: TRBV11-2
size: NA
J: TRBJ1-5
D: TRBD1
CDR3: CASSRTGKGQPQHF
DNA: TGTGCCAGCAGCCGGACAGGGAAAGGTCAGCCCCAGCATTTT

V: TRBV5-6
size: NA
J: TRBJ2-7
D: NA
CDR3: CASSLSVEQYF
DNA: TGTGCCAGCAGCTTGTCAGTCGAGCAGTACTTC

V: TRBV2
size: NA
J: TRBJ1-2
D: NA
CDR3: CASSRPGFWGYTF
DNA: TGTGCCAGCAGTCGACCGGGTTTCTGGGGCTACACCTTC

V: TRBV19
size: once
J: TRBJ1-2
D: NA
CDR3: CASSIDSSGSAGYTF
DNA: TGTGCCAGTAGTATAGATTCCTCAGGGTCGGCTGGCTACACCTTC

V: TRBV19
size: few
J: TRBJ1-6
D: TRBD1
CDR3: CASRQGVSPLHF
DNA: TGTGCCAGCCGACAGGGTGTTTCACCCCTCCACTTT

V: TRBV2
size: NA
J: TRBJ1-6
D: TRBD1
CDR3: CASSDWTGRSSPLHF
DNA: TGTGCCAGCAGTGATTGGACAGGGCGGTCTTCACCCCTCCACTTT

V: TRBV10-3
size: once
J: TRBJ1-2
D: TRBD1
CDR3: CAIRDDITGASNYGYTF
DNA: TGTGCCATCAGGGACGACATCACAGGGGCGAGTAACTATGGCTACACCTTC

V: TRBV19
size: NA
J: TRBJ2-7
D: NA
CDR3: CASSIGVRPYEQYF
DNA: TGTGCCAGTAGTATCGGGGTCAGACCCTACGAGCAGTACTTC

V: TRBV3-1/TRBV3-2
size: NA
J: TRBJ2-7
D: TRBD2
CDR3: CASSQDLPSGANLPSYEQYF
DNA: TGTGCCAGCAGCCAAGATCTGCCTAGCGGGGCCAATCTGCCCTCCTACGAGCAGTACTTC

V: TRBV11-2
size: once
J: TRBJ1-2
D: NA
CDR3: CASSLEGQLYGYTF
DNA: TGTGCCAGCAGCTTAGAGGGCCAGCTCTATGGCTACACCTTC

V: TRBV5-5
size: once
J: TRBJ1-2
D: TRBD1
CDR3: CASSWGQVANYGYTF
DNA: TGTGCCAGCAGCTGGGGACAGGTAGCTAACTATGGCTACACCTTC

V: TRBV7-8
size: NA
J: TRBJ1-1
D: NA
CDR3: CASSAGPTNTEAFF
DNA: TGTGCCAGCAGCGCGGGACCAACGAACACTGAAGCTTTCTTT

V: TRBV7-9
size: NA
J: TRBJ2-2
D: TRBD1
CDR3: CASSLELQGARTGELFF
DNA: TGTGCCAGCAGCTTAGAACTCCAGGGGGCGCGCACCGGGGAGCTGTTTTTT

V: TRBV19
size: NA
J: TRBJ1-3
D: NA
CDR3: CASSIGNSGNTIYF
DNA: TGTGCCAGTAGTATAGGTAACTCTGGAAACACCATATATTTT

V: TRBV6-2/TRBV6-3
size: once
J: TRBJ2-7
D: NA
CDR3: CASSPLRGIGGEQYF
DNA: TGTGCCAGCAGTCCCCTCCGGGGGATTGGGGGCGAGCAGTACTTC

V: TRBV2
size: once
J: TRBJ2-7
D: NA
CDR3: CASSDQGRVGYEQYF
DNA: TGTGCCAGCAGTGACCAGGGGAGGGTGGGCTACGAGCAGTACTTC

V: TRBV6-6
size: NA
J: TRBJ2-3
D: TRBD2
CDR3: CASGLAESTDTQYF
DNA: TGTGCCAGCGGACTAGCGGAATCCACAGATACGCAGTATTTT

V: TRBV3-1/TRBV3-2
size: NA
J: TRBJ1-5
D: NA
CDR3: CASSQERNQPQHF
DNA: TGTGCCAGCAGCCAGGAGAGGAATCAGCCCCAGCATTTT

V: TRBV19
size: NA
J: TRBJ1-1
D: NA
CDR3: CASSLRGRGTEAFF
DNA: TGTGCCAGTAGTCTCCGGGGCAGGGGCACTGAAGCTTTCTTT

V: TRBV7-2
size: NA
J: TRBJ1-2
D: TRBD1
CDR3: CASSVAGTGIYGYTF
DNA: TGTGCCAGCAGCGTAGCCGGGACAGGGATTTATGGCTACACCTTC

V: TRBV7-8
size: NA
J: TRBJ2-4
D: TRBD2
CDR3: CASSRRTSGVGVLAKNIQYF
DNA: TGTGCCAGCAGCCGACGGACTAGCGGGGTTGGGGTACTAGCCAAAAACATTCAGTACTTC

V: TRBV18
size: NA
J: TRBJ1-2
D: TRBD1
CDR3: CASSLFGTGFLGYTF
DNA: TGTGCCAGCTCACTTTTCGGGACAGGGTTTTTGGGCTACACCTTC

V: TRBV10-1
size: NA
J: TRBJ2-1
D: NA
CDR3: CASSELGGGPVGEQFF
DNA: TGCGCCAGCAGTGAGCTTGGGGGGGGGCCGGTCGGTGAGCAGTTCTTC

V: TRBV5-6
size: NA
J: TRBJ2-1
D: TRBD2
CDR3: CASSFPTSGGYNEQFF
DNA: TGTGCCAGCAGCTTCCCGACTAGCGGGGGTTACAATGAGCAGTTCTTC

V: TRBV2
size: NA
J: TRBJ1-6
D: NA
CDR3: CASSGLPNSPLHF
DNA: TGTGCCAGCAGTGGACTGCCGAATTCACCCCTCCACTTT

V: TRBV7-9
size: NA
J: TRBJ1-4
D: TRBD1
CDR3: CAIQIAGVTGAGEKLFF
DNA: TGTGCCATTCAGATCGCGGGTGTGACAGGGGCTGGTGAAAAACTGTTTTTT

V: TRBV7-2
size: NA
J: TRBJ1-2
D: TRBD1
CDR3: CASSTEQGYWGYTF
DNA: TGTGCCAGCAGCACCGAACAGGGGTATTGGGGCTACACCTTC

V: TRBV19
size: NA
J: TRBJ2-1
D: TRBD2
CDR3: CASSHLAGGTNEQFF
DNA: TGTGCCAGTAGCCATCTAGCGGGGGGGACCAATGAGCAGTTCTTC

V: TRBV3-1/TRBV3-2
size: few
J: TRBJ1-2
D: NA
CDR3: CASRPAGTYYGYTF
DNA: TGTGCCAGCAGACCGGCCGGGACTTACTATGGCTACACCTTC

V: TRBV10-3
size: NA
J: TRBJ1-2
D: NA
CDR3: CAISESSVAGRGYGYTF
DNA: TGTGCCATCAGTGAGTCTTCCGTTGCAGGGCGAGGCTATGGCTACACCTTC

V: TRBV3-1/TRBV3-2
size: NA
J: TRBJ1-1
D: NA
CDR3: CASSQGGQNTEAFF
DNA: TGTGCCAGCAGCCAAGGAGGACAGAACACTGAAGCTTTCTTT

V: TRBV27
size: NA
J: TRBJ1-6
D: NA
CDR3: CASRASGGTLHF
DNA: TGTGCCAGCAGGGCTTCCGGAGGCACCCTCCACTTT

V: TRBV20-1
size: once
J: TRBJ1-1
D: NA
CDR3: CSADMRQEAFF
DNA: TGCAGTGCAGACATGAGACAAGAAGCTTTCTTT

V: TRBV7-3
size: NA
J: TRBJ2-3
D: NA
CDR3: CASSLMATDTQYF
DNA: TGTGCCAGCAGCTTAATGGCTACAGATACGCAGTATTTT

V: TRBV3-1/TRBV3-2
size: NA
J: TRBJ1-2
D: NA
CDR3: CASSQDITTSGGYTF
DNA: TGTGCCAGCAGCCAAGATATTACCACATCGGGGGGCTACACCTTC

V: TRBV18
size: few
J: TRBJ2-7
D: TRBD1
CDR3: CASSPGTDYEQYF
DNA: TGTGCCAGCTCACCAGGGACAGACTACGAGCAGTACTTC

V: TRBV19
size: NA
J: TRBJ2-7
D: NA
CDR3: CASSIAPLYEQYF
DNA: TGTGCCAGTAGTATAGCCCCCCTCTACGAGCAGTACTTC

V: TRBV7-9
size: NA
J: TRBJ1-4
D: NA
CDR3: CASTLMGQTNEKLFF
DNA: TGTGCCAGCACCTTAATGGGACAAACTAATGAAAAACTGTTTTTT

V: TRBV7-8
size: NA
J: TRBJ1-5
D: NA
CDR3: CASSFYRAQTPNQPQHF
DNA: TGTGCCAGCAGCTTTTACAGGGCCCAGACTCCCAATCAGCCCCAGCATTTT

V: TRBV7-2
size: NA
J: TRBJ2-5
D: TRBD2
CDR3: CASSLAAGDNQETQYF
DNA: TGTGCCAGCAGCTTAGCGGCGGGGGATAATCAAGAGACCCAGTACTTC

V: TRBV18
size: NA
J: TRBJ2-3
D: NA
CDR3: CASSPMRAYTDTQYF
DNA: TGTGCCAGCTCACCCATGCGGGCATACACAGATACGCAGTATTTT

V: TRBV10-2
size: NA
J: TRBJ2-1
D: TRBD2
CDR3: CASEKAGGYNEQFF
DNA: TGCGCCAGCGAAAAAGCGGGGGGTTACAATGAGCAGTTCTTC